This TCR beta chain is from a study of shared clonotypes between healthy human individuals. Broader study findings: Some naive CD4 clonotypes, around 4.9%, turned up in common across four donors.

To note about this clone: Its antigen is not identified. This CDR3 is also generated by other DNA sequences in the sample.

The CDR3 has 14 residues. V lost 5 bases and J lost 4; bases outside the gene matches: 7. Germline loops: CDR1 SGHNT, CDR2 YYREEE (reference sequence). In replicate PCRs of sorted subsets, approximately 210 ng DNA, about 30,000 T cell genomes, was used. In the study's own analysis: ImmunoSEQ supplied junction-only sequences lacking quality scores, so filtering was different. Clones were read by immunoSEQ multiplex PCR, and TCRdb kept only the in-frame ones, dropping some. V and J calls and clone size are given by that table; D and trimming were obtained from the DNA. The sample consists of around 1.5 million clones, nearly 99% of them appearing once.

The TCR originated in a man in his thirties or forties in good health. The sequencing sample was made of naive CD4+ T cells sorted from blood. Stated subset: CD45RA+ positively selected. The chain employs TRBV5-4 and TRBJ2-7, with 9 bases identical to TRBD1. The CDR3 here is CASSQGQGRYEQYF. The DNA of the CDR3 is TGTGCCAGCAGTCAGGGACAGGGTCGTTACGAGCAGTACTTC.